This T cell receptor (beta chain) is from a study of blood T cell repertoires in COVID-19 (dated by TCRdb to 2018 to 2020). About the full investigation: Samples covering the acute and convalescent phases of COVID-19 were provided by collaborators in the United States, Italy and Spain. The prospective study material was composed of cDNA or gDNA derived from T cells, B-cell-depleted T cells, or PBMCs. The dataset comprised deeply sampled blood TCRbeta repertoires from subjects exposed to, actively infected with, or recovered from COVID-19. A freely available public database, intended as a resource for researchers studying the immune response to SARS-CoV-2, is where the repertoires were released. Nearly every sample came with metadata listing a de-identified subject ID, COVID-19 status, age in years and sex. Where available, HLA class I and class II types were taken from metadata supplied by the sample provider and were not determined by assay-based typing. Samples were obtained from the ongoing ImmuneRACE study (first 160 participants) and from 1,200 or so subjects provided by 6 global collaborators. On the study overall, not on this receptor specifically: The quantity of clinical and demographic metadata differed by source and by participant and was supplied without curation.

Of note for this clone: This receptor's antigen is unknown. There are no base qualities to consult, and no much larger clone falls within one base.

The CDR3 goes from the cysteine to the phenylalanine over 13 residues. This entry keeps only the CDR3 DNA: 39 bases, framed from base 1. CDR1 and CDR2 were assigned from the germline V gene as SNHLY and FYNNEI. V is shortened by 3 bases, J by 4 bases, and the region joining them spans 9 bases. The collaborating institutions used their own protocols to collect whole blood in K2EDTA tubes. For TCRbeta analysis, collaborators shipped samples in one of three forms: frozen whole blood, isolated PBMCs, or DNA extracted from either of those sample types. The immunoSEQ Assay, a bias-controlled multiplex PCR, was used to amplify TCRbeta CDR3 regions from genomic DNA. The authors' analysis ran thus. Nucleated cell counts per sample were estimated from amplification of reference gene primers within the assay. To quantify the absolute abundance of each unique TCRbeta CDR3 rearrangement, sequence reads were collapsed and filtered. For each sample, productive Simpson clonality was calculated as the square root of Simpson's diversity index over productive rearrangements. Held by TCRdb, this immuneACCESS table contains in-frame sequences only and omits some clones. Under half of the omission traces to an unresolved V gene where checked; the cause of the rest is unknown. The V and J calls and clone size were taken over from that table, and D and trimming were inferred from the DNA. This sample gives some 60,000 clones in total; roughly 85% of them show up just once. The leading ten clones occupy 15% to 20% of the sample.

The TCR originated in a human donor in a cohort sampled during active COVID-19. The receptor chain draws on TRBV2 and TRBJ1-2; TRBD1 is a weak D gene call, 5 bases matching. The sequenced sample was peripheral blood. The DNA sequence is given as TGTGCCAGCAGTGAGCGGGGCCTCTATGGCTACACCTTC. Translation gives CASSERGLYGYTF.